The 11 T cell receptor beta chains below were found in one sample sequenced in a study of cytomegalovirus exposure and HLA in healthy donors. Generated by immunoSEQ multiplex PCR, the TCRdb table keeps only in-frame clones and is missing some. The table shows about 240,000 clones, with around 85% occurring only once. Input material: PBMCs. These receptors were taken from a woman in her thirties in good health and CMV-seropositive.

The J gene is TRBJ2-5, the V gene TRBV11-2; D not resolved. Per the germline V gene, CDR1 is SGHAT and CDR2 is FQNNGV. The CDR3 is made up of 12 amino acids. Trimming took off 0 bases at V and 5 bases at J, with 4 bases between the two ends. In nucleotides, the CDR3 is TGTGCCAGCAGCTTAGATCAGGAGACCCAGTACTTC. This translates into CASSLDQETQYF.

This chain uses TRBV14 with TRBJ2-6, with no clear D. V shed 5 bases and J shed 0 bases, with 8 bases lying between them. Germline-derived CDR1 and CDR2 are SGHDN and FVKESK. The CDR3 is 15 residues long. The CDR3 nucleotides are TGTGCCAGCAGCTCTTGGAGCTCTGGGGCCAACGTCCTGACTTTC. Translating it yields CASSSWSSGANVLTF.

This chain joins TRBV30 and TRBJ1-1; a weak D match, TRBD1 (6 bases). V lost 0 bases and J 5 bases, leaving 13 bases between the germline ends. The germline gives CDR1 GTSNPN, CDR2 SVGIG (reference sequence). CDR3 length equals 14 residues. The CDR3 loop reads CAWSVSTGLTEAFF. CDR3 bases: TGTGCCTGGAGTGTATCCACAGGGCTGACTGAAGCTTTCTTT.

The chain couples TRBV11-2 to TRBJ2-3; D perhaps matches TRBD1 (6 bases). CDR1 is SGHAT and CDR2 is FQNNGV in the germline V gene. V was shortened by 5 bases and J by 2 bases, with 14 bases between the two germline ends. This CDR3 has 15 amino acids. CDR3 sequence: CASSQQGFVTDTQYF. DNA of the CDR3: TGTGCCAGCAGCCAACAGGGATTTGTCACAGATACGCAGTATTTT.

CDR3 coding DNA: TGTGCCAGCAGCTACAGGGGTCCCTCCTACGAGCAGTACTTC. The encoded protein is CASSYRGPSYEQYF. The rearrangement links TRBV5-4 to TRBJ2-7; 7 bases align to TRBD1. Germline V gene lookup returns CDR1 SGHNT and CDR2 YYREEE (reference sequence). Trimming took 3 bases from V and 0 from J; bases not matched to a gene: 3. This CDR3 has 14 residues.

The rearrangement joins TRBV30 to TRBJ1-2; TRBD1 matches at 8 bases. The CDR3 contains 12 residues. With V trimmed by 2 bases and J by 8 bases, 4 bases remained unmatched. Germline V gene sequence: CDR1 GTSNPN, CDR2 SVGIG (reference sequence). The CDR3 loop reads CAWSPGQGGYTF. For the CDR3, the DNA is TGTGCCTGGAGTCCTGGACAGGGAGGCTACACCTTC.

V and J are TRBV2 and TRBJ1-3; D unresolved. The CDR3 has 14 residues. CDR1 is SNHLY and CDR2 is FYNNEI in the germline V gene. Between the trimmed V and J ends, which lost 4 bases and 8 bases, there was a span of 15 bases. CDR3 DNA: TGTGCCAGCAGTGTAGTCGCTTCCGTGGACACCATATATTTT. Protein product: CASSVVASVDTIYF.

CDR3 sequence (DNA): TGCGCCAGCAGCTTTCGGCAGGCAGACGAGCAGTACTTC. It encodes CASSFRQADEQYF. The chain carries TRBV5-1 and TRBJ2-7; D call uncertain. This CDR3 contains 13 residues. Trimming stripped 2 bases from V and 5 bases from J, with 11 bases between. Germline loops: CDR1 SGHRS, CDR2 YFSETQ.

This clone showed up just once. The chain is built from TRBV5-1 and TRBJ2-1; perhaps TRBD2 as D (5 bases). Germline lookup yields CDR1 SGHRS and CDR2 YFSETQ. CDR3 size: 16 residues. With 0 bases removed from V and 5 bases from J, the gap between germline ends came to 15 bases. The DNA for the CDR3 is TGCGCCAGCAGCTTGGCGGTAGCGACGCTAAACAATGAGCAGTTCTTC. This sequence encodes CASSLAVATLNNEQFF.

In its sample, this clone was seen a few times. In nucleotides, the CDR3 is TGTGCCAGCATCCAACTGACCTCCGGGGCTAACTATGGCTACACCTTC. Protein: CASIQLTSGANYGYTF. The V and J genes are TRBV6-6 and TRBJ1-2; D not resolved. V was pared by 7 bases and J by 0 bases, with 18 bases between. The CDR3 consists of 16 residues. The germline CDR1 and CDR2 sequences are MNHNY and SVGAGI (reference sequence).

The chain employs TRBV5-4 and TRBJ2-6; D gene unclear. The CDR3 loop spans 16 amino acids. Trimming removed 3 bases from V and 3 bases from J, with 13 bases in between. The germline V gene has CDR1 SGHNT and CDR2 YYREEE (reference sequence). CDR3 sequence: CASSSQNLGGANVLTF. Written as DNA, the CDR3 is TGTGCCAGCAGCTCTCAAAATCTCGGTGGGGCCAACGTCCTGACTTTC. The full variable domain, completed using reference TRBV5-4 and TRBJ2-6, is ETGVTQSPTHLIKTRGQQVTLRCSSQSGHNTVSWYQQALGQGPQFIFQYYREEENGRGNFPPRFSGLQFPNYSSELNVNALELDDSALYLCASSSQNLGGANVLTFGAGSRLTVL.